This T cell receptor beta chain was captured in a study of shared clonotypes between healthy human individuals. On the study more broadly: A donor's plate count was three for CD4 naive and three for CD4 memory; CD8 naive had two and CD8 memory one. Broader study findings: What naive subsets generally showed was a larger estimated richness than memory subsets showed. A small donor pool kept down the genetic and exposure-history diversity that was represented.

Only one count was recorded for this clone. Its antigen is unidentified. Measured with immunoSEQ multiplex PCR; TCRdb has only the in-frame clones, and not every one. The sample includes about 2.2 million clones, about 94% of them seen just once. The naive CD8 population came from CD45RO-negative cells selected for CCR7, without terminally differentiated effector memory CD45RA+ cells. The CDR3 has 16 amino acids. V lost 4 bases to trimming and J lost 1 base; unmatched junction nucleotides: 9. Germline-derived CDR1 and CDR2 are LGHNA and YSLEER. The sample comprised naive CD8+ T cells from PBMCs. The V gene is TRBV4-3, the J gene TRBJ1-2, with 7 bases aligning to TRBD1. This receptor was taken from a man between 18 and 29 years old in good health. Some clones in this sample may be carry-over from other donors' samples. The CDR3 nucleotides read TGCGCCAGCAGCCCTCAAGGGGACAGTTTTAACTATGGCTACACCTTC. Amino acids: CASSPQGDSFNYGYTF.